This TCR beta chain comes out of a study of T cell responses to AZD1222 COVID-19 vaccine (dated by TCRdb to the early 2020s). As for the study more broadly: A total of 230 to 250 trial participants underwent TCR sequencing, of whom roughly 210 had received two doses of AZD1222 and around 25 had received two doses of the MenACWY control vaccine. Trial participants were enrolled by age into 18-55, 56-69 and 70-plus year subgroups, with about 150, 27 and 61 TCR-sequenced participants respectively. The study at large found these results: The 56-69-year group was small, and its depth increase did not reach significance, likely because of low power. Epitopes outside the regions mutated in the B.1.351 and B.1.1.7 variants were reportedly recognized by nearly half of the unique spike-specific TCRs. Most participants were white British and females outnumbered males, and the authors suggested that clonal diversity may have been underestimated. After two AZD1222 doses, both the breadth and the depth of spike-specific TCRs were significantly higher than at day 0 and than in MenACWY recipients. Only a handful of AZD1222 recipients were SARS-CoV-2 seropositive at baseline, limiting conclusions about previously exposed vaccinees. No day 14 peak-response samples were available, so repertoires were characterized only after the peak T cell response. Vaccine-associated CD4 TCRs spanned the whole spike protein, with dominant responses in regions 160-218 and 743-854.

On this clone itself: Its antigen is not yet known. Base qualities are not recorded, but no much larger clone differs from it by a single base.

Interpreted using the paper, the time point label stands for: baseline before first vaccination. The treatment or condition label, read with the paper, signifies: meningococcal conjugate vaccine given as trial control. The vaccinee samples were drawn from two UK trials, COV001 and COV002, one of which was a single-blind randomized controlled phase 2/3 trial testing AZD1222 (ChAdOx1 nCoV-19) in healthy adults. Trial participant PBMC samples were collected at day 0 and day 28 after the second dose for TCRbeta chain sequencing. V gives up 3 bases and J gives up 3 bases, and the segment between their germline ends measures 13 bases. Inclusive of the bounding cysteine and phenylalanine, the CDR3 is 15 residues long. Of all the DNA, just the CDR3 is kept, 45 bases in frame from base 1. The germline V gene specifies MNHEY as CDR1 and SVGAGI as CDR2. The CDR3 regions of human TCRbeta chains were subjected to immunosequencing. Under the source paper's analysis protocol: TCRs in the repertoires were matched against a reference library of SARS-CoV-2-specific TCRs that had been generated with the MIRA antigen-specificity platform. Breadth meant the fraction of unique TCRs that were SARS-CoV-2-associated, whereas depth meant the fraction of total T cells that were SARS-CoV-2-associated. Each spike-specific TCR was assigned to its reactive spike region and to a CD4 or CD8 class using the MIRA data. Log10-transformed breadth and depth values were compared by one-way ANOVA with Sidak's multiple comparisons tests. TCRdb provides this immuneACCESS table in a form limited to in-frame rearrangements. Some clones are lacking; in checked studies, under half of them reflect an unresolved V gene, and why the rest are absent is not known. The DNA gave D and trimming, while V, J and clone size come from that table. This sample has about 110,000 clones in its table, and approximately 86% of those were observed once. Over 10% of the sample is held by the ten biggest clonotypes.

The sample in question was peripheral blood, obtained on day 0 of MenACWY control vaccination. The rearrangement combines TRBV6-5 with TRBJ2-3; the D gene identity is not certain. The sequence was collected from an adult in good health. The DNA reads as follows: TGTGCCAGCAGTTATGGCACCTTAGGAACAGATACGCAGTATTTT. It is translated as CASSYGTLGTDTQYF.